One sample yielded the 24 T cell receptor beta chains listed below, sequenced in a study of blood T cells in healthy people across ages (dated by TCRdb to 2013 to 2016). Library preparation used 5' RACE. The sequencing machine was an Illumina HiSeq 2500. The second PCR ran for roughly 7 to 11 cycles and used a J-beta primer mix along with a sample-barcoded 5' primer. TCRdb reworked the public reads: Q25 trimming with fastp, MiXCR clone assembly, productive beta chains retained. Rows merge per CDR3 protein into single entries with the most common DNA and genes. This sample is represented by around 400,000 distinct CDR3 sequences; approximately 51% of them were singletons. The biggest ten clones account for 50% to 65% of the sample. The sample was blood. These receptors all stem from a man aged 55 to 69 in good health.

The rearrangement links TRBV6-5 to TRBJ2-1; D not resolved. Per the germline V gene, CDR1 is MNHEY and CDR2 is SVGAGI. The CDR3 contains 11 residues. The V end was cut by 3 bases, the J end by 13 bases, with 10 bases between. This chain's CDR3 is CASSYKQVQFF. The CDR3 DNA follows: TGTGCCAGCAGTTATAAGCAGGTTCAGTTCTTC.

This clonotype was seen ten or more times. This chain joins TRBV10-3 and TRBJ1-5; D unresolved. The germline V gene encodes CDR1 ENHRY and CDR2 SYGVKD. The CDR3 is made up of 13 amino acids. V dropped 3 bases and J dropped 4 bases, with 7 bases sitting between them. For the CDR3, the DNA is TGTGCCATCAGTGAAGCGGGGAATCAGCCCCAGCATTTT. This sequence encodes CAISEAGNQPQHF.

The chain joins TRBV6-2 or TRBV6-3 to TRBJ2-3; the D is unclear. Trimming left V 6 bases short and J 2 bases short, with 12 bases between. This CDR3 is 14 amino acids long. Germline assignment: CDR1 MNHEY and CDR2 SVGEGT. The CDR3 nucleotides are TGTGCCAGCAGCTACGGACCCCCCACAGATACGCAGTATTTT. Translation: CASSYGPPTDTQYF.

The V gene is TRBV5-6, the J gene TRBJ1-6, with D hard to call. This CDR3 is built from 15 residues. V lost 1 base and J lost 7, with 12 bases in between. Looked up from germline, CDR1 is SGHDT and CDR2 is YYEEEE. CDR3 sequence (DNA): TGTGCCAGCAGCTTGCGGGAATTTTTGAATTCACCCCTCCACTTT. Its protein is CASSLREFLNSPLHF.

The rearrangement uses TRBV5-1 and TRBJ2-7; TRBD2 matches 7 bases. J lost 4 bases, V lost 4 bases, and 14 bases had no gene match. CDR3 size: 16 residues. Germline CDR1 is SGHRS and CDR2 is YFSETQ. CDR3 sequence (DNA): TGCGCCAGCAGCAGTCAAGTCAGCGGGACCACGTACGAGCAGTACTTC. As protein: CASSSQVSGTTYEQYF. Together with reference TRBV5-1 and TRBJ2-7, the CDR3 gives the full variable domain: KAGVTQTPRYLIKTRGQQVTLSCSPISGHRSVSWYQQTPGQGLQFLFEYFSETQRNKGNFPGRFSGRQFSNSRSEMNVSTLELGDSALYLCASSSQVSGTTYEQYFGPGTRLTVT.

The CDR3 region has the DNA TGTGCCAGCAGTCAGGGGATGTCCTACAATGAGCAGTTCTTC. Its translation is CASSQGMSYNEQFF. The J gene is TRBJ2-1, the V gene TRBV12-3 or TRBV12-4; weak D call: TRBD1 (6 bases). Between the trimmed V and J ends, which lost 5 bases and 1 base, there was a span of 9 bases. There are 14 residues in the CDR3.

The chain couples TRBV20-1 to TRBJ2-3, with D possibly matching TRBD1 (5 bases). The CDR3 runs to 16 residues. Germline CDR1 is DFQATT and CDR2 is SNEGSKA (reference sequence). The V end was cut by 0 bases, the J end by 1 base, with 14 bases between. CDR3 nucleotide sequence: TGCAGTGCTAGAGATGGAGCAGGGTGGGGCACAGATACGCAGTATTTT. The encoded protein is CSARDGAGWGTDTQYF.

The V and J genes are TRBV27 and TRBJ2-3, with TRBD2 identical over 9 bases. The CDR3 has 17 amino acids. V trimming: 2 bases; J trimming: 0 bases; junction bases outside the gene matches: 6. Germline V lookup: CDR1 MNHEY, CDR2 SMNVEV (reference sequence). CDR3 loop: CASSLGGGRASTDTQYF. In DNA, the CDR3 is TGTGCCAGCAGTTTAGGCGGCGGGAGGGCTAGCACAGATACGCAGTATTTT.

This clonotype was counted between two and nine times. This rearrangement joins TRBV20-1 to TRBJ2-5; 9 nucleotides match TRBD2. V shed 6 bases and J 5 bases; nucleotides not matched to a gene: 19. CDR1 is DFQATT, CDR2 SNEGSKA, per germline (reference sequence). The CDR3 spans 17 residues. The CDR3 sequence: CSAMGSGLATSLETQYF. Here the CDR3 DNA reads TGCAGTGCCATGGGGTCGGGACTAGCCACAAGTCTGGAGACCCAGTACTTC.

Regarding this clonotype: Germline and junction disagree at one end, which may indicate a read error. This rearrangement joins TRBV3-1 to TRBJ2-6; D gene unclear. The CDR3 has 15 amino acids. Germline lookup yields CDR1 LGHDT and CDR2 YNNKEL (reference sequence). The CDR3 DNA is TGTGCCAGCTGCCAGATCAGCTCTGGGGCCAACGTCCTGACTTTC. Its protein is CASCQISSGANVLTF.

Turning to this clonotype: Its ends do not fully match the called genes, so a read error is possible. The chain combines TRBV7-2 with TRBJ1-2; no clear D gene. The CDR3 length is 16 residues. Germline lookup yields CDR1 SGHTA and CDR2 FQGNSA. The CDR3 DNA follows: TGTGCCAGCAGCTCACCCAATACGAAGGGTAACTATGGCTACATCTTC. It codes for CASSSPNTKGNYGYIF.

This chain links TRBV2 with TRBJ2-1; 12 bases agree with TRBD1. The germline CDR1 and CDR2 sequences are SNHLY and FYNNEI. The CDR3 spans 14 residues. V lost 6 bases and J lost 8; bases outside the gene matches: 5. CDR3 in DNA: TGTGCCAGCAGATGGGGACAGGGGGCAGATGAGCAGTTCTTC. Amino acids: CASRWGQGADEQFF.

This clonotype was seen more than once but under ten times. The V call is TRBV29-1, the J call TRBJ1-2; 8 nucleotides match TRBD1. Germline V gene data show CDR1 as SQVTM and CDR2 as ANQGSEA. CDR3 size: 14 residues. Trimming cost V 6 bases and J 2 bases; bases outside gene matches: 8. CDR3 loop: CSVRRQGLNYGYTF. The CDR3 DNA reads TGCAGCGTCCGTAGACAGGGGCTCAACTATGGCTACACCTTC.

In the case of this clonotype: A much larger clone differs by one base, so this may be a read error. This chain uses TRBV10-3 with TRBJ2-5, with TRBD2 matching 14 bases. CDR1 is ENHRY and CDR2 is SYGVKD in the germline V gene. The length of the CDR3 is 15 residues. CDR3 region: CAISGLAGGREIQYF. DNA of the CDR3: TGTGCCATCAGTGGACTAGCGGGAGGGCGGGAGATCCAGTACTTC.

This clonotype was counted only a few times. V and J are TRBV20-1 and TRBJ2-7; 9 bases agree with TRBD2. The CDR3 covers 14 residues. Germline CDR1 and CDR2: DFQATT and SNEGSKA (reference sequence). The ends lost 5 bases at V and 5 bases at J; junction bases unmatched: 10. The CDR3 region has the DNA TGCAGTGCTCCCGACTCAGCGGGGGGTAACGAGCAGTACTTC. Translated, it gives CSAPDSAGGNEQYF.

This chain links TRBV3-1 with TRBJ2-7; D is perhaps TRBD1 (6 bases). CDR1 and CDR2 from the germline V gene are LGHDT and YNNKEL (reference sequence). V gave up 3 bases and J gave up 5 bases, with 8 bases separating them. This CDR3 is 12 amino acids long. The CDR3 is CASSHGTNEQYF. The CDR3, as DNA: TGTGCCAGCAGCCATGGGACAAACGAGCAGTACTTC.

The chain employs TRBV6-2 or TRBV6-3 and TRBJ2-5, with TRBD1 matching over 10 bases. Germline lookup yields CDR1 MNHEY and CDR2 SVGEGT. V lost 6 bases, J lost 5 bases, and 6 bases stayed unmatched. CDR3 length: 14 residues. The CDR3 loop is CASRQTGGAETQYF. The CDR3 coding sequence is TGTGCCAGCAGACAGACAGGGGGCGCGGAGACCCAGTACTTC.

The chain's CDR3 is CASSVPRTGNHYEQYF. Here the CDR3 DNA reads TGTGCCAGCAGCGTCCCCCGGACAGGTAACCACTACGAGCAGTACTTC. The rearrangement links TRBV2 to TRBJ2-7; TRBD1 agrees at 7 bases. Losses at the gene ends were 6 bases for V and 3 bases for J; bases not matched to a gene: 14. Germline lookup yields CDR1 SNHLY and CDR2 FYNNEI. The CDR3 is 16 amino acids.

The rearrangement links TRBV29-1 to TRBJ1-2, with D possibly matching TRBD1 (5 bases). This CDR3 region has 11 residues. Germline V gene sequence: CDR1 SQVTM, CDR2 ANQGSEA. V was cut by 7 bases and J by 5 bases, with 11 bases left in between. The CDR3 loop reads CSAGTAYGYTF. The CDR3 region has the DNA TGCAGCGCCGGGACTGCGTATGGCTACACCTTC.

This clonotype was seen at least ten times. The CDR3 is CASSELRLPGSEQFF. The CDR3 DNA is TGTGCCAGCAGCGAGCTGAGACTCCCAGGCAGTGAGCAGTTCTTC. This chain connects TRBV11-2 to TRBJ2-1; D is unresolved. The CDR3 sequence is 15 residues long. Trimming left V 5 bases short and J 9 bases short, with 20 bases between. Germline CDR1 and CDR2: SGHAT and FQNNGV. Full variable domain (missing parts from reference TRBV11-2 and TRBJ2-1): EAGVAQSPRYKIIEKRQSVAFWCNPISGHATLYWYQQILGQGPKLLIQFQNNGVVDDSQLPKDRFSAERLKGVDSTLKIQPAKLEDSAVYLCASSELRLPGSEQFFGPGTRLTVL.

This clonotype was recorded only once. V usage is TRBV3-1 and J usage is TRBJ2-2; 7 bases are a match to TRBD1. Trimming took 4 bases from V and 4 from J; bases not matched to a gene: 9. Germline lookup yields CDR1 LGHDT and CDR2 YNNKEL (reference sequence). The CDR3 has 16 residues. The CDR3 reads CASSRENAGGTGELFF. The CDR3 bases are TGTGCCAGCAGCCGCGAGAATGCAGGGGGCACCGGGGAGCTGTTTTTT.

The sample holds a few counts of this clonotype. The chain joins TRBV20-1 to TRBJ2-5; D unclear. V lost 2 bases, J lost 5 bases, and 6 bases lay in between. The CDR3 sequence is 11 residues long. Germline CDR1 DFQATT, CDR2 SNEGSKA (reference sequence). The CDR3: CSARLGETQYF. The CDR3 nucleotides read TGCAGTGCTAGACTGGGGGAGACCCAGTACTTC.

The J gene is TRBJ2-4, the V gene TRBV30; D might be TRBD1 (6 bases). The last part of the DNA fits TRBJ2-5 better; the J call may be wrong. Germline CDR1 is GTSNPN and CDR2 is SVGIG (reference sequence). CDR3 length equals 13 residues. The CDR3 DNA follows: TGTGCCTGGACTTTCGGACAGCCAGAGACCCAGTACTTC. It encodes CAWTFGQPETQYF.

The chain carries TRBV29-1 and TRBJ2-5, with 8 bases aligning to TRBD2. The CDR3 consists of 13 residues. The germline V gene has CDR1 SQVTM and CDR2 ANQGSEA. J was trimmed by 2 bases and V by 4 bases; bases with no gene match: 3. The CDR3 sequence is CSVAPGGQETQYF. DNA for the CDR3: TGCAGCGTTGCGCCGGGGGGGCAAGAGACCCAGTACTTC.